A selection of T cell receptor beta chains follows, all from one sample in a study of blood T cell repertoires in COVID-19. TCRdb's copy holds only in-frame clones and misses some; the assay was immunoSEQ multiplex PCR. Of 350,000 to 450,000 clones listed, 89% are singletons. Sequencing was performed on peripheral blood. Every receptor here comes from a middle-aged man with acute or convalescent COVID-19. Each CDR3 is given with its conserved first and last residue. A D gene is named only where the DNA matches it firmly. Only some rows state a clone size, as once, few, many or a class for expanded clones.

j_call,d_call,v_call,clone_size,cdr3_aa,cdr3_nt
TRBJ2-7,TRBD1,TRBV19,.,CASSIGGQWPYEQYF,TGTGCCAGTAGTATAGGGGGACAGTGGCCCTACGAGCAGTACTTC
TRBJ2-3,TRBD1,TRBV9,.,CASSVEGATDTQYF,TGTGCCAGCAGCGTAGAGGGGGCCACAGATACGCAGTATTTT
TRBJ2-2,TRBD2,TRBV7-7,.,CASSPRTSGSVGELFF,TGTGCTAGCAGCCCAAGGACTAGCGGGAGTGTCGGGGAGCTGTTTTTT
TRBJ2-7,.,TRBV11-3,.,CASSVQGGTYEQYF,TGTGCCAGCAGCGTACAGGGGGGGACGTACGAGCAGTACTTC
TRBJ2-7,TRBD1,TRBV5-1,.,CASSHRGRGDRVDEQYF,TGCGCCAGCAGCCACCGAGGGCGTGGGGACAGGGTCGACGAGCAGTACTTC
TRBJ1-5,.,TRBV5-4,.,CASSLSPNQPQHF,TGTGCCAGCAGCTTGAGCCCGAACCAGCCCCAGCATTTT
TRBJ2-2,.,TRBV6-5,.,CASSYSLTGTGELFF,TGTGCCAGCAGTTACTCTCTGACGGGAACCGGGGAGCTGTTTTTT
TRBJ2-3,TRBD2,TRBV5-4,.,CASSRRLAVTDTQYF,TGTGCCAGCAGTCGCAGACTAGCGGTCACAGATACGCAGTATTTT
TRBJ2-3,TRBD1,TRBV12-3/TRBV12-4,.,CASSGTEAYTQYF,TGTGCCAGCAGTGGGACAGAAGCATATACGCAGTATTTT
TRBJ2-2,.,TRBV9,.,CASSVARGGELFF,TGTGCCAGCAGCGTAGCCCGGGGCGGGGAGCTGTTTTTT
TRBJ1-1,.,TRBV5-1,.,CASSLDQVTTYTEAFF,TGCGCCAGCAGCTTGGATCAAGTCACTACCTACACTGAAGCTTTCTTT
TRBJ1-6,.,TRBV5-8,.,CASSRGGVESPLHF,TGTGCCAGCAGCCGGGGGGGGGTAGAGTCACCCCTCCACTTT
TRBJ1-1,.,TRBV21-1,.,CATPTTRGSEAFF,TGTGCCACCCCCACCACTAGGGGGTCTGAAGCTTTCTTT
TRBJ1-1,.,TRBV2,.,CASSKEGSGNTEAFF,TGTGCCAGCAGCAAGGAAGGGTCGGGAAACACTGAAGCTTTCTTT
TRBJ2-7,.,TRBV5-1,few,CASRDTHIEQYF,TGCGCCAGCAGAGACACCCATATCGAGCAGTACTTC
TRBJ2-7,.,TRBV5-1,once,CASSFGFSGEQYF,TGCGCCAGCAGCTTTGGCTTCTCCGGGGAGCAGTACTTC
TRBJ1-5,.,TRBV6-1,.,CASSEVWRNSNQPQHF,TGTGCCAGCAGTGAAGTTTGGCGGAATAGCAATCAGCCCCAGCATTTT
TRBJ2-1,.,TRBV24-1,.,CATTSPYNEQFF,TGTGCCACCACCAGTCCCTACAATGAGCAGTTCTTC
TRBJ2-1,.,TRBV28,.,CASGMGLTEQFF,TGTGCCAGCGGGATGGGGCTAACTGAGCAGTTCTTC
TRBJ2-3,TRBD2,TRBV10-3,.,CAISERGLAGGTDTQYF,TGTGCCATCAGTGAGCGGGGACTAGCGGGAGGCACAGATACGCAGTATTTT
TRBJ2-2,TRBD2,TRBV27,.,CASSLRVAGVAGELFF,TGTGCCAGCAGTTTACGGGTAGCGGGAGTTGCCGGGGAGCTGTTTTTT
TRBJ2-3,.,TRBV12-3/TRBV12-4,.,CASSSADTQYF,TGTGCCAGCAGCTCCGCAGATACGCAGTATTTT
TRBJ1-2,.,TRBV7-8,.,CASSLGEDRRNNYGYTF,TGTGCCAGCAGCTTAGGGGAAGACAGGCGAAATAACTATGGCTACACCTTC
TRBJ1-2,.,TRBV7-9,.,CASSLARTYGYTF,TGTGCCAGCAGCTTAGCCAGGACTTATGGCTACACCTTC
TRBJ2-2,.,TRBV7-3,.,CASSSNRVIGPGELFF,TGTGCCAGCAGCTCGAACCGGGTCATTGGTCCCGGGGAGCTGTTTTTT
TRBJ2-2,TRBD2,TRBV30,few,CAWKFSGGDTGELFF,TGTGCCTGGAAGTTTAGCGGGGGAGACACCGGGGAGCTGTTTTTT
TRBJ2-1,TRBD2,TRBV2,.,CASSDLGAGSSYNEQFF,TGTGCCAGCAGTGATTTGGGAGCGGGAAGCTCCTACAATGAGCAGTTCTTC
TRBJ1-4,.,TRBV11-2,.,CASSLGIRATNEKLFF,TGTGCCAGCAGCTTAGGAATTCGGGCAACTAATGAAAAACTGTTTTTT
TRBJ2-3,TRBD2,TRBV5-8,once,CASSLGITSGGTDTQYF,TGTGCCAGCAGCTTGGGCATAACTAGCGGGGGCACAGATACGCAGTATTTT
TRBJ1-2,.,TRBV2,once,CASSESPGHGNYGYTF,TGTGCCAGCAGTGAATCTCCGGGACACGGCAACTATGGCTACACCTTC
TRBJ1-1,.,TRBV10-2,.,CASSRGETNTEAFF,TGCGCCAGCAGTAGGGGTGAGACTAACACTGAAGCTTTCTTT
TRBJ1-1,.,TRBV28,.,CASSLIVTDTEAFF,TGTGCCAGCAGTTTAATAGTCACGGACACTGAAGCTTTCTTT
TRBJ2-3,TRBD1,TRBV2,.,CASSTGTGTDTQYF,TGTGCCAGCAGCACCGGGACAGGCACAGATACGCAGTATTTT
TRBJ2-5,TRBD1,TRBV24-1,.,CATSDPGGEETQYF,TGTGCCACCAGTGACCCAGGGGGCGAGGAGACCCAGTACTTC
TRBJ1-2,TRBD1,TRBV18,.,CASSLQGADYGYTF,TGTGCCAGCTCACTCCAGGGGGCGGACTATGGCTACACCTTC
TRBJ1-2,TRBD1,TRBV7-2,once,CASSDGQGIGVHGYTF,TGTGCCAGCAGCGACGGACAGGGGATAGGTGTGCATGGCTACACCTTC
TRBJ1-2,.,TRBV14,.,CASREAGTGPGYTF,TGTGCCAGCAGAGAAGCAGGCACCGGTCCGGGCTACACCTTC
TRBJ2-1,TRBD2,TRBV20-1,.,CSASSLAGGPGNEQFF,TGCAGTGCTAGTTCCCTAGCGGGAGGGCCGGGGAATGAGCAGTTCTTC
TRBJ2-5,.,TRBV4-3,.,CASSQGTEGQETQYF,TGCGCCAGCAGCCAAGGGACGGAGGGGCAGGAGACCCAGTACTTC
TRBJ2-5,.,TRBV29-1,once,CSVEGLALKTQYF,TGCAGCGTTGAAGGATTGGCCTTAAAGACCCAGTACTTC
TRBJ2-7,.,TRBV28,.,CASSPSLGSSYEQYF,TGTGCCAGCAGTCCATCTCTAGGGAGCTCCTACGAGCAGTACTTC
TRBJ1-5,.,TRBV28,.,CASGKTQGPQHF,TGTGCCAGTGGAAAGACTCAGGGGCCCCAGCATTTT
TRBJ1-2,TRBD1,TRBV19,.,CASNDREAGYTF,TGTGCCAGTAATGACAGGGAAGCTGGCTACACCTTC